This T cell receptor beta chain originates from a study of vaccination and CD4 T cells after COVID-19. Looking at the study overall: For each participant, vaccination comprised two doses of either the BNT162b2 or the mRNA-1273 vaccine.

The treatment: approximately 9-day PBMC culture with coronavirus spike peptide pools or control peptides (ViraFEST assay). The authors cultured two million PBMCs per well with 9 to 10 IU/ml IL-2 and approximately 9 ug/ml peptide pools. Overall study results and limits: Although the median of SARS-CoV-2-reactive clonotypes rose from approximately 21 to 40, the change was not significant.

For this clonotype: Its antigen is undetermined.

This CDR3 spans 15 amino acids. The germline gives CDR1 MNHEY, CDR2 SVGAGI. Trimming took 0 bases from V and 0 from J, leaving 6 bases between them. Sequenced with the Oncomine TCR Beta short-read assay was DNA taken from cultured CD4+ T cells. The genomic DNA was obtained from cultured CD4+ T cells by extraction with the QIAamp micro DNA kit. Each CDR3 protein gets one entry after TCRdb re-called the PCR reads with MiXCR. This repertoire shows about 15,000 distinct CDR3 sequences, roughly 55% found once; its top ten account for about a sixth. This receptor was obtained from a human donor who had recovered from COVID-19. The chain has TRBV6-5 and TRBJ1-3; D gene ambiguous. The sample consisted of CD4+ T cells from blood, cultured in vitro. CDR3 amino acids: CASSYSPDSGNTIYF. CDR3 coding DNA: TGTGCCAGCAGTTACTCGCCAGACTCTGGAAACACCATATATTTT.